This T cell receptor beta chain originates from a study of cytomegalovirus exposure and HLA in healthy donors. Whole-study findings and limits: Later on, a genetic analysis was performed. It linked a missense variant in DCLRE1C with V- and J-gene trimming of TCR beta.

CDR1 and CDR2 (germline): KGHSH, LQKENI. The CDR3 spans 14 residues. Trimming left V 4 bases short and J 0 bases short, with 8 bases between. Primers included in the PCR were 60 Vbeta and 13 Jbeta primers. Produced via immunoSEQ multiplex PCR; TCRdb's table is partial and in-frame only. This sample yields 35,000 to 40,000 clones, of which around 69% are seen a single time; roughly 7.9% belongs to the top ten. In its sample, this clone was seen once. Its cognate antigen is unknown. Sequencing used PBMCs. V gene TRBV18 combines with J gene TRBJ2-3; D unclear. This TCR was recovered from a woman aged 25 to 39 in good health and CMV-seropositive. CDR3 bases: TGTGCCAGCTCACTCCTGACTAGCACAGATACGCAGTATTTT. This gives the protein CASSLLTSTDTQYF.